A single sample gave rise to the 29 T cell receptor beta chains below, sequenced in a study of technical replicates of blood from a few donors. TCRdb's copy holds only in-frame clones and misses some; the assay was immunoSEQ multiplex PCR. Among about 69,000 clones listed, about 87% were seen once. Sequenced: PBMCs. Receptor source: a human donor in good health. Some clones in this sample may be carry-over from other donors' samples.

The CDR3 region has the DNA TGTGCCAGCAGCCATGACTACACTAGCACAGATACGCAGTATTTT. It specifies CASSHDYTSTDTQYF. The chain combines TRBV6-1 with TRBJ2-3; a possible D gene is TRBD2 (5 bases). The CDR3 loop spans 15 amino acids. Between the trimmed V and J ends, which lost 6 bases and 0 bases, there was a span of 13 bases. Per germline, CDR1 MNHNS and CDR2 SASEGT.

This chain links TRBV6-4 with TRBJ1-2; 8 positions agree with TRBD1. After removal of 6 bases from V and 8 bases from J, the junction contained 11 bases not matched to a gene. CDR3 length equals 14 residues. Germline CDR1 is MRHNA and CDR2 is SNTAGT. The CDR3 loop reads CASSPGQGTSGYTF. In nucleotides, the CDR3 is TGTGCCAGCAGCCCTGGACAGGGTACGTCGGGCTACACCTTC.

V is TRBV10-3 and J is TRBJ2-3, with 12 bases fitting TRBD2. The CDR3 runs to 14 residues. J gave up 4 bases and V 5 bases, and 1 base lay outside the gene matches. The germline V gene encodes CDR1 ENHRY and CDR2 SYGVKD. The CDR3 nucleotides read TGTGCCATCAGTCTAGCGGGGGGGCCAGATACGCAGTATTTT. Translation gives CAISLAGGPDTQYF.

The chain employs TRBV7-2 and TRBJ1-6; a weak D match, TRBD1 (6 bases). V shed 0 bases and J shed 5 bases, with 14 bases lying between them. Germline assignment: CDR1 SGHTA and CDR2 FQGNSA. The CDR3 consists of 17 residues. The CDR3 sequence is CASSLAGGGGNNSPLHF. DNA of the CDR3: TGTGCCAGCAGCTTAGCTGGGGGAGGGGGGAATAATTCACCCCTCCACTTT.

This chain joins TRBV5-4 and TRBJ1-2, with 8 bases that match TRBD1. The CDR3 has 14 residues. Germline loops: CDR1 SGHNT, CDR2 YYREEE (reference sequence). V trimming: 2 bases; J trimming: 2 bases; junction bases outside the gene matches: 2. The CDR3 is CASSFGQGNYGYTF. The CDR3, as DNA: TGTGCCAGCAGCTTCGGACAGGGAAACTATGGCTACACCTTC.

The V call is TRBV14, the J call TRBJ1-6, with 8 bases identical to TRBD1. Germline loops: CDR1 SGHDN, CDR2 FVKESK. The CDR3 is 15 residues long. J lost 9 bases, V lost 1 base, and 5 bases had no gene match. CDR3 protein: CASSQGQGAFSPLHF. For the CDR3, the DNA is TGTGCCAGCAGCCAAGGCCAGGGGGCATTTTCACCCCTCCACTTT.

The genes are TRBV29-1 and TRBJ1-5, with 9 bases aligning to TRBD1. From germline, CDR1 is SQVTM and CDR2 ANQGSEA. Trimming took 8 bases from V and 4 from J; bases not matched to a gene: 6. CDR3 length equals 13 residues. CDR3 nucleotides: TGCAGCTATCGGACAGGGGATAATCAGCCCCAGCATTTT. Its protein product is CSYRTGDNQPQHF.

The rearrangement uses TRBV12-5 and TRBJ2-3, with 7 positions matching TRBD2. This CDR3 region has 18 residues. Germline CDR1 LGHNT, CDR2 FRNRAP. Losses at the gene ends were 6 bases for V and 4 bases for J; bases not matched to a gene: 19. The CDR3 loop is CASGPGRGETLCADTQYF. In DNA, the CDR3 is TGTGCTAGTGGCCCCGGTCGGGGGGAAACTCTTTGTGCAGATACGCAGTATTTT.

This CDR3 reads CASSQDRNGGTIYF. In DNA form, the CDR3 reads TGCGCCAGCAGCCAAGATAGGAACGGGGGCACCATATATTTT. The V and J genes are TRBV4-3 and TRBJ1-3; weak D call: TRBD1 (5 bases). Trimming shortened V by 0 bases and J by 9 bases, and 12 bases separated the two germline ends. The CDR3 is 14 amino acids. Germline CDR1 LGHNA, CDR2 YSLEER.

The CDR3 protein is CASSSRGLNEQYF. The CDR3, as DNA: TGTGCCAGCAGTTCCAGGGGGCTGAACGAGCAGTACTTC. The V gene is TRBV27, the J gene TRBJ2-7; 8 bases agree with TRBD1. The CDR3 spans 13 residues. V gave up 4 bases and J gave up 5 bases; unmatched junction bases: 4. Germline V gene lookup returns CDR1 MNHEY and CDR2 SMNVEV (reference sequence).

The chain is built from TRBV5-1 and TRBJ1-1, with D uncertain. V shed 3 bases and J shed 3 bases, with 9 bases lying between them. Germline-derived CDR1 and CDR2 are SGHRS and YFSETQ. The CDR3 contains 13 residues. The CDR3 protein is CASSWAGYTEAFF. The CDR3 nucleotides are TGCGCCAGCAGCTGGGCCGGATACACTGAAGCTTTCTTT.

This clone was seen once. The rearrangement joins TRBV6-1 to TRBJ1-2; possibly TRBD1 for D (6 bases). V shed 4 bases and J shed 2 bases, with 14 bases lying between them. This CDR3 is built from 15 residues. Germline CDR1 MNHNS, CDR2 SASEGT. DNA for the CDR3: TGTGCCAGCAGTGTAACAGGGCAGGGGAACTATGGCTACACCTTC. Translating it yields CASSVTGQGNYGYTF.

The J gene is TRBJ2-7, the V gene TRBV5-1, with 8 positions matching TRBD1. CDR3 length: 15 residues. V dropped 3 bases and J dropped 0; count of bases not matched to a gene: 5. Per germline, CDR1 SGHRS and CDR2 YFSETQ. CDR3 sequence (DNA): TGCGCCAGCAGCTCAACAGGGGGACCCTCCTACGAGCAGTACTTC. Translation gives CASSSTGGPSYEQYF.

J is TRBJ2-1 and V is TRBV28; 10 positions match TRBD2. The CDR3 runs to 17 residues. With 3 bases clipped from V and 9 bases from J, the junction kept 14 bases outside the gene matches. The germline V gene has CDR1 MDHEN and CDR2 SYDVKM. The DNA of the CDR3 is TGTGCCAGCAGTTTTCTCCGATCTAGCGGGAGAGGAATTGAGCAGTTCTTC. It translates to CASSFLRSSGRGIEQFF.

This chain joins TRBV30 and TRBJ1-1, with 8 bases matching TRBD1. Germline lookup yields CDR1 GTSNPN and CDR2 SVGIG (reference sequence). The CDR3 is 12 residues long. The junction had 6 bases not matched to a gene; V was cut back by 7 bases and J by 5 bases. CDR3 in DNA: TGTGCCTCGCACAGGGGGGGGACTGAAGCTTTCTTT. This gives the protein CASHRGGTEAFF.

This clone occurred once. This chain connects TRBV7-2 to TRBJ2-7, with 7 bases aligning to TRBD2. V lost 4 bases, J lost 7 bases, and 13 bases stayed unmatched. Germline V gene data show CDR1 as SGHTA and CDR2 as FQGNSA. This CDR3 contains 15 residues. The DNA for the CDR3 is TGTGCCAGCAGCTACGGGGTGTTGGGGGGGGGTGAGCAGTACTTC. Translation: CASSYGVLGGGEQYF. Full variable domain (rest looked up from reference TRBV7-2 and TRBJ2-7): GAGVSQSPSNKVTEKGKDVELRCDPISGHTALYWYRQSLGQGLEFLIYFQGNSAPDKSGLPSDRFSAERTGGSVSTLTIQRTQQEDSAVYLCASSYGVLGGGEQYFGPGTRLTVT.

The chain links TRBV2 to TRBJ1-1; D is perhaps TRBD1 (5 bases). The V and J ends lost 3 bases and 0 bases respectively, with 20 bases between them. Germline V gene data show CDR1 as SNHLY and CDR2 as FYNNEI. This CDR3 contains 18 residues. CDR3 amino acids: CASSDPPGRTSMNTEAFF. DNA of the CDR3: TGTGCCAGCAGTGACCCACCGGGGAGGACAAGCATGAACACTGAAGCTTTCTTT. Using reference TRBV2 and TRBJ1-1 for the parts outside the CDR3, the full variable domain is EPEVTQTPSHQVTQMGQEVILRCVPISNHLYFYWYRQILGQKVEFLVSFYNNEISEKSEIFDDQFSVERPDGSNFTLKIRSTKLEDSAMYFCASSDPPGRTSMNTEAFFGQGTRLTVV.

This clone has just one count. The chain has TRBV19 and TRBJ1-1; 11 bases agree with TRBD1. CDR1 and CDR2 (germline): LNHDA, SQIVND (reference sequence). V was clipped by 7 bases and J by 0 bases; unmatched bases: 4. CDR3 size: 15 residues. The CDR3 here is CASNGQGALNTEAFF. CDR3 nucleotide sequence: TGTGCCAGTAACGGACAGGGGGCCTTGAACACTGAAGCTTTCTTT.

The chain combines TRBV5-4 with TRBJ2-5; 8 bases fit TRBD2. The CDR3 loop spans 13 amino acids. J gave up 5 bases and V 4 bases, and 4 bases lay outside the gene matches. CDR1 is SGHNT and CDR2 is YYREEE in the germline V gene (reference sequence). CDR3 nucleotides: TGTGCCAGCAGCGGGGGACTAGACGAGACCCAGTACTTC. Its protein product is CASSGGLDETQYF.

This clone was found a few times. V usage is TRBV5-1 and J usage is TRBJ2-1; D perhaps matches TRBD1 (5 bases). This CDR3 region has 14 residues. The V end was cut by 2 bases, the J end by 3 bases, with 9 bases between. Germline V gives CDR1 SGHRS, CDR2 YFSETQ. The CDR3 protein is CASSLAQDYNEQFF. For the CDR3, the DNA is TGCGCCAGCAGCTTAGCACAGGACTACAATGAGCAGTTCTTC.

CDR3 loop: CASSSLYEQYF. CDR3 DNA: TGTGCCAGCAGTTCCCTCTACGAGCAGTACTTC. The chain uses TRBV6-5 and TRBJ2-7, with D uncertain. Germline-derived CDR1 and CDR2 are MNHEY and SVGAGI. The ends were cut back, 4 bases at V and 3 bases at J, with 4 bases in the middle. The CDR3 runs 11 residues.

This chain links TRBV5-1 with TRBJ1-1, with D perhaps matching TRBD1 (6 bases). There are 15 residues in the CDR3. The V end lost 2 bases, the J end lost 1 base, and 12 bases lay between the germline ends. The germline V gene has CDR1 SGHRS and CDR2 YFSETQ. CDR3 sequence reads: CASSLMTGANTEAFF. The CDR3, as DNA: TGCGCCAGCAGCTTAATGACAGGAGCGAACACTGAAGCTTTCTTT.

This sequence joins TRBV21-1 and TRBJ2-7; TRBD2, the table's D call, was not compared with the DNA. TRBV21-1 is a documented pseudogene. This CDR3 comprises 16 residues. The CDR3 bases are TGTGCCAGCAGCAAAGTACGGACTAGCGGGAGGTTCGAGCAGTACTTC. This sequence encodes CASSKVRTSGRFEQYF.

V is TRBV19 and J is TRBJ1-5; D gene unclear. Germline assignment: CDR1 LNHDA and CDR2 SQIVND (reference sequence). This CDR3 spans 15 amino acids. V lost 3 bases and J 3 bases, leaving 12 bases between the germline ends. The CDR3 spells CASSIVRRNNQPQHF. CDR3 bases: TGTGCCAGTAGTATCGTCCGCAGGAACAATCAGCCCCAGCATTTT.

The chain recombines TRBV19 with TRBJ1-4; TRBD1 might be the D (6 bases). Germline-derived CDR1 and CDR2 are LNHDA and SQIVND (reference sequence). V gave up 4 bases and J gave up 7 bases, with 16 bases separating them. This CDR3 spans 15 amino acids. The CDR3 region is CASSTLPGTTEKLFF. The CDR3 nucleotides are TGTGCCAGTAGTACCCTCCCCGGGACAACTGAAAAACTGTTTTTT.

The chain uses TRBV18 and TRBJ1-1, with 11 bases aligning to TRBD1. V dropped 4 bases and J dropped 3; count of bases not matched to a gene: 1. The CDR3 sequence is 14 residues long. Germline values: CDR1 KGHSH, CDR2 LQKENI. The chain's CDR3 is CASSRGQGDTEAFF. Here the CDR3 DNA reads TGTGCCAGCTCACGGGGACAGGGGGACACTGAAGCTTTCTTT.

The chain recombines TRBV4-1 with TRBJ1-2; TRBD1 matches at 7 bases. CDR1 and CDR2 from the germline V gene are MGHRA and YSYEKL. This CDR3 comprises 14 residues. The J segment lost 4 bases and the V segment lost 5 bases, leaving 7 bases of the junction unmatched. The DNA of the CDR3 is TGCGCCAGCAGCAAAGGGACAGAGACCTATGGCTACACCTTC. Translated, it gives CASSKGTETYGYTF.

The CDR3 nucleotides are TGTGCCAGCAGCTTTACTTACTCCTACGAGCAGTACTTC. It is translated as CASSFTYSYEQYF. The V call is TRBV7-2, the J call TRBJ2-7; D is ambiguous. V was clipped by 3 bases and J by 0 bases, with 6 bases between them. From germline, CDR1 is SGHTA and CDR2 FQGNSA. CDR3 length equals 13 residues.

This clone has just a few counts. The V gene is TRBV5-4, the J gene TRBJ1-6, with D perhaps TRBD1 (5 bases). Germline V gives CDR1 SGHNT, CDR2 YYREEE (reference sequence). The CDR3 is made up of 12 amino acids. V shed 9 bases and J shed 6 bases, with 10 bases lying between them. CDR3 DNA sequence: TGTGCCACGAAGACAGCTAATTCACCCCTCCACTTT. Its protein product is CATKTANSPLHF.